The clone carrying this T cell receptor beta chain appeared a single time. The CDR3 sequence is 12 residues long. Trimming pared 1 base from V and 6 bases from J, leaving 7 bases between. Per germline, CDR1 LNHDA and CDR2 SQIVND (reference sequence). The data are from a study of blood T cell repertoires in COVID-19. Looking at the study overall: Donors in the United States, Italy and Spain gave samples during acute or convalescent COVID-19.

In the study's own analysis: Amplification from reference gene primers served as the basis for estimated nucleated cell counts. Repertoires were generated with immunoSEQ multiplex PCR, while TCRdb's copy carries only in-frame clones and drops some. V, J and clone size are taken as reported in that table, and D and trimming were inferred from the DNA itself. The table records about 58,000 clones, about 88% of them present only once. Input material: peripheral blood. This sequence was found in a woman in her sixties or seventies with active COVID-19. The V call is TRBV19, the J call TRBJ2-7; perhaps TRBD2 as D (5 bases). CDR3 coding DNA: TGTGCCAGTAGTATAGGTCGGGGCGAGCAGTACTTC. Translating gives CASSIGRGEQYF.